This T cell receptor beta chain comes out of a study of blood T cell repertoires in COVID-19. Study overall: Donors in the United States, Italy and Spain gave samples during acute or convalescent COVID-19. Sources were T cells, B-cell-depleted T cells, or PBMCs; the material itself was cDNA or gDNA.

CDR1 and CDR2 from the germline V gene are SQVTM and ANQGSEA. This CDR3 is 14 amino acids long. V lost 3 bases, J lost 4 bases, and 6 bases stayed unmatched. In the source study's methods: Reference gene primers were amplified, and this amplification served to estimate nucleated cell counts. The repertoire was sequenced with immunoSEQ multiplex PCR; TCRdb's copy has only in-frame clones and lacks some. The V and J calls and clone size come from that table; D and trimming were worked out from the DNA. The table has about 150,000 clones, over 80% seen once; the top ten hold under 15%. This TCR derives from a man aged 65 to 79 who had recovered from COVID-19. The V and J genes are TRBV29-1 and TRBJ2-5, with 9 positions matching TRBD1. The sample comprised peripheral blood. CDR3 nucleotide sequence: TGCAGCGTTGACCTACAGGGGGCTGGAGAGACCCAGTACTTC. Translating it yields CSVDLQGAGETQYF. The complete variable domain, with remaining parts taken from reference TRBV29-1 and TRBJ2-5, reads SAVISQKPSRDICQRGTSLTIQCQVDSQVTMMFWYRQQPGQSLTLIATANQGSEATYESGFVIDKFPISRPNLTFSTLTVSNMSPEDSSIYLCSVDLQGAGETQYFGPGTRLLVL.